A selection of T cell receptor beta chains follows, all from one sample in a study of T cells after yellow fever vaccination. Each CDR3 protein gets one entry after TCRdb re-called the 5' RACE reads with MiXCR. The sample holds about 300,000 distinct CDR3 sequences, 7.5% to 9.5% seen once. The input for sequencing was CD4+ T cells sorted from PBMCs, taken 5 days after the yellow fever booster vaccination. These receptors all come from a man between 18 and 35 years old who received the YFV17D yellow fever vaccine. Each CDR3 is given with its conserved first and last residue.

V gene	J gene	CDR3 protein
TRBV3-1	TRBJ2-2	CASTQGGGTAGELFF
TRBV12-3/TRBV12-4	TRBJ1-5	CASSFGPDYSNQPQHF
TRBV12-5	TRBJ2-1	CASGRDRNEQFF
TRBV4-3	TRBJ2-3	CASSQDRTGTTQYF
TRBV30	TRBJ2-7	CAGETGKRYEQYF
TRBV27	TRBJ2-4	CASSLFGRAGAGAKNIQYF
TRBV19	TRBJ2-3	CASSTSLTDTQYF
TRBV7-2	TRBJ1-5	CASSLGQGTNQPQHF
TRBV30	TRBJ2-5	CAWSVAGPETQYF
TRBV29-1	TRBJ1-4	CSGGGQGREKLFF
TRBV24-1	TRBJ2-1	CATSEDYDEQFF
TRBV5-6	TRBJ2-1	CASSLDLYNEQFF
TRBV4-1	TRBJ2-5	CASSQEDWETQYF
TRBV5-1	TRBJ2-2	CASSLSAGKAGELFF
TRBV27	TRBJ2-5	CASMGPGETQYF
TRBV19	TRBJ2-5	CASSQLLQETQYF
TRBV7-9	TRBJ2-5	CASSLAIVETQYF
TRBV9	TRBJ2-3	CASSATAGGPADTQYF
TRBV12-5	TRBJ2-1	CASGFNPSSGKDNEQFF
TRBV7-8	TRBJ1-1	CASSLVPGLILTEAFF
TRBV5-1	TRBJ2-1	CASSFGLQANEQFF
TRBV7-9	TRBJ1-5	CASTGQGVGQPQHF
TRBV18	TRBJ1-3	CASSQSGTASGNTIYF
TRBV5-1	TRBJ2-5	CASNTGTYQETQYF
TRBV28	TRBJ1-2	CASSFGVDGYTF
TRBV3-1	TRBJ2-2	CASSPWAANTGELFF
TRBV5-1	TRBJ1-2	CASSFQGTTNYGYTF
TRBV7-9	TRBJ1-6	CASSLERRGHSPLHF
TRBV6-5	TRBJ1-2	CASSYGGQGSYTF
TRBV3-1	TRBJ1-2	CASSQRGYGYTF
TRBV5-5	TRBJ1-2	CASSLGTGLYGYTF
TRBV7-7	TRBJ2-3	CASSPTAASGSTDTQYF
TRBV18	TRBJ2-1	CASSLAGQDNEQFF
TRBV7-2	TRBJ2-2	CASSLASSGIGELFF
TRBV7-3	TRBJ2-1	CASSPRAWGDEQFF
TRBV5-1	TRBJ2-3	CASSFVPADTQYF
TRBV2	TRBJ2-6	CASSAVEAGANVLTF
TRBV19	TRBJ1-6	CASSIIGIPSPLHF
TRBV6-5	TRBJ2-7	CASRMHLGVDEQYF